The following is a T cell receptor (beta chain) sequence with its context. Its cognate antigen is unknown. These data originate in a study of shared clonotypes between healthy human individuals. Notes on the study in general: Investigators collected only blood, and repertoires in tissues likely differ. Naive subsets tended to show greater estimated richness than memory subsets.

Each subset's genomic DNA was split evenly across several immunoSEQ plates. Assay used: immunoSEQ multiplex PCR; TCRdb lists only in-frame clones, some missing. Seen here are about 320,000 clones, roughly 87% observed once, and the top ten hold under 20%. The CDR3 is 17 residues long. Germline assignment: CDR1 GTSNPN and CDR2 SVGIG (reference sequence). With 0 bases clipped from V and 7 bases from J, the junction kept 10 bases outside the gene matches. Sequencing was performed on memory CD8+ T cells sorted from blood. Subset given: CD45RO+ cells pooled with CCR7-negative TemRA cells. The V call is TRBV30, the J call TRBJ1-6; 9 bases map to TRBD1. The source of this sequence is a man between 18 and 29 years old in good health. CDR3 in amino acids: CAWSVGQGRKGNSPLHF. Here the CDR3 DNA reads TGTGCCTGGAGTGTAGGACAGGGGCGGAAGGGGAATTCACCCCTCCACTTT.